This entry lists 19 T cell receptor gamma chains sequenced from one sample in a study of γδ T cells in repeated Plasmodium falciparum infection (dated by TCRdb to the early 2020s). Library creation used multiplex PCR. The sequencing machine was an Illumina MiSeq. TCRdb reprocessed the public data with the CATT caller; entries with the same nucleotide sequence were combined afterwards. The sample table records around 27,000 gamma-chain clones; 1.4% of these occur just once. The ten biggest clones cover less than 20% of the sample. For bulk TCR repertoire analysis, Vgamma9/Vdelta2+ and Vdelta2-negative gammadelta T cell populations were isolated by flow sorting from peripheral blood mononuclear cells. Sequencing was done on a sample of gamma-delta T cells from blood. The source of these receptors is a pool of human donors (malaria-infected and uninfected, not separated).

At least ten counts were recorded for this clone. The protein TCRdb gives is from a much larger clone and does not agree with this DNA's translation at residue 14, likely a read error; the protein shown here comes from the DNA. V gene TRGV9 combines with J gene TRGJP. Because TCRdb records no J gene, it was assigned here through a match of the DNA to germline. Germline V gives CDR1 GITISATS, CDR2 ISYDGTV (reference sequence). The CDR3 is 17 amino acids. The chain's CDR3 is CALWEGTQELGKKTKVF. CDR3 DNA sequence: TGTGCCTTGTGGGAGGGGACCCAAGAGTTGGGCAAAAAAACCAAGGTATTT.

This clone was seen a handful of times. The TCRdb protein, from a much larger clone, departs from this DNA's translation at residue 2, likely by read error; the protein shown derives from the DNA. This chain links TRGV9 with TRGJP. The J gene, absent from TCRdb, was called here by matching the DNA to germline. The germline CDR1 and CDR2 sequences are GITISATS and ISYDGTV (reference sequence). The CDR3 loop spans 18 amino acids. CDR3 DNA: TGTACCTTGTGGGAGGTTACACTTCAAGAGTTGGGCAAAAAAATCAAGGTATTT. This sequence encodes CTLWEVTLQELGKKIKVF.

About this clone itself: TCRdb records a much larger clone's protein for this DNA, with a difference at residue 5 that likely arises from a read error; the protein given is the translation of the DNA. The chain carries TRGV2 and TRGJP2. No J segment appears in TCRdb, so it was assigned here by matching the sequence to germline. Germline V gives CDR1 EGSNGY, CDR2 YDSYNSKV. The CDR3 runs to 14 residues. CDR3 loop: CATWNGHSDWIKTF. The CDR3 DNA reads TGTGCCACCTGGAACGGGCATAGTGATTGGATCAAGACGTTT.

This clone has more than one count but fewer than ten. One base separates it from a far larger clone, so it is likely a read error. The sample carries other DNA sequences with the same CDR3. The chain employs TRGV5 and TRGJ1 or TRGJ2. In germline, CDR1 is VINAFY, CDR2 YDVSNSKD. This CDR3 comprises 13 residues. The junction had 5 bases not matched to a gene; V was cut back by 0 bases and J by 6 bases. The CDR3 region has the DNA TGTGCCACCTGGGACAGGTGCTGTTATAAGAAACTCTTT. Translated, it gives CATWDRCCYKKLF.

This clone was counted once. This CDR3 is CAPGTGPPGRYTTGWFKIF. The CDR3 DNA sequence: TGTGCACCTGGGACGGGCCCTCCCGGGAGATATACCACTGGTTGGTTCAAGATATTT. J is TRGJP1 and V is TRGV2. Because TCRdb records no J gene, it was assigned here through a match of the DNA to germline. The CDR3 totals 19 residues. Germline V CDR1 and CDR2: EGSNGY, YDSYNSKV.

This clone was counted only a few times. One base separates it from a far larger clone, so it is likely a read error. Other DNA sequences within the sample encode an identical CDR3. This rearrangement joins TRGV9 to TRGJP. The J gene is absent in TCRdb and was assigned here via DNA matching to germline. Germline values: CDR1 GITISATS, CDR2 ISYDGTV (reference sequence). This CDR3 has 17 amino acids. The CDR3 region is CALWEAPSELGKKIKVF. In DNA, the CDR3 is TGTGCCCTGTGGGAGGCCCCCTCTGAGTTGGGCAAAAAAATCAAGGTATTT.

This clone was seen only a few times. TCRdb assigns this DNA the protein of a much larger clone, which departs from its translation at residue 5; this likely reflects a read error, and the protein shown comes from translating the DNA. V gene TRGV9 combines with J gene TRGJ1 or TRGJ2. The J gene is absent in TCRdb and was assigned here via DNA matching to germline. The junction had 11 bases not matched to a gene; V was cut back by 6 bases and J by 3 bases. The CDR3 runs 14 residues. Germline assignment: CDR1 GITISATS and CDR2 ISYDGTV (reference sequence). CDR3 sequence (DNA): TGTGCCTTGTGGAAGGCGCACCGTTATTATAAGAAACTCTTT. It encodes CALWKAHRYYKKLF.

Judged by abundance, this clone is large. The same CDR3 arises from other DNA sequences in this sample as well. This chain joins TRGV9 and TRGJP. The CDR3 sequence is 16 residues long. Trimming removed 2 bases from V and 7 bases from J; junction bases left unmatched: 5. Germline V CDR1 and CDR2: GITISATS, ISYDGTV (reference sequence). This CDR3 reads CALWEAKELGKKIKVF. In nucleotides, the CDR3 is TGTGCCTTGTGGGAGGCTAAGGAGTTGGGCAAAAAAATCAAGGTATTT.

This clone was counted between two and nine times. TCRdb's protein, taken from a much larger clone, differs from this DNA's translation at residue 3, likely owing to a read error; the protein displayed comes from the DNA. This sequence joins TRGV5 and TRGJ1 or TRGJ2. The J gene, absent from TCRdb, was called here by matching the DNA to germline. Per the germline V gene, CDR1 is VINAFY and CDR2 is YDVSNSKD. The CDR3 has 11 residues. The CDR3 is CAAWGVYKKLF. The CDR3 DNA follows: TGTGCCGCCTGGGGGGTTTATAAGAAACTCTTT.

This clone was detected only a few times. The amino acid sequence in TCRdb belongs to a much larger clone and departs from this DNA's translation at residue 7, likely a sequencing read error; the sequence shown is translated from the DNA. J is TRGJ1 or TRGJ2 and V is TRGV2. With V trimmed by 3 bases and J by 4 bases, 6 bases remained unmatched. The V gene's germline CDR1 is EGSNGY and CDR2 YDSYNSKV. This CDR3 is 13 amino acids long. The CDR3 nucleotides read TGTGCCACCTGGGACCTAGGGTATTATAAGAAACTCTTT. Protein: CATWDLGYYKKLF.

This clone appeared many times. This DNA translates differently at residue 7 from the TCRdb protein, which is that of a much larger clone; a read error is likely, and the protein shown is the DNA's own translation. The chain uses TRGV9 and TRGJ1 or TRGJ2. The CDR3 runs to 10 residues. Germline V gene data show CDR1 as GITISATS and CDR2 as ISYDGTV (reference sequence). CDR3 loop: CALLYYMKLF. CDR3 in DNA: TGTGCCTTGCTTTATTATATGAAACTCTTT.

This clone was recorded a few times. A far larger clone is only one base removed, so a read error is likely. The sample carries other DNA sequences with the same CDR3. This chain links TRGV9 with TRGJ1 or TRGJ2. No J gene is reported in TCRdb; it was inferred here by comparing the DNA with germline. In germline, CDR1 is GITISATS, CDR2 ISYDGTV (reference sequence). The CDR3 covers 13 residues. This CDR3 reads CALWDRVSYKKLF. The DNA of the CDR3 is TGTGCCCTGTGGGATCGGGTTTCTTATAAGAAACTCTTT.

This clone was recorded many times. A far larger clone is one nucleotide away, so this likely arose from a read error. The J gene is TRGJP, the V gene TRGV9. The ends lost 6 bases at V and 21 bases at J; junction bases unmatched: 23. Germline CDR1 is GITISATS and CDR2 is ISYDGTV (reference sequence). This CDR3 spans 16 amino acids. The CDR3 DNA is TGTGCCTTGTGGCGTGAGGGAGAGTTGGGCAGAAGAATCAAGGTATTT. Translating it yields CALWREGELGRRIKVF.

This clone appeared many times. The V and J genes are TRGV3 and TRGJ1 or TRGJ2. CDR3 length: 11 amino acids. In germline, CDR1 is VTNTFY, CDR2 YDVSTARD (reference sequence). V shed 5 bases and J 10 bases; nucleotides not matched to a gene: 8. The CDR3 DNA follows: TGTGCCACCTGGGTGGAAGTCAAGAAACTCTTT. It yields the protein CATWVEVKKLF.

There are many counts of this clone. The protein TCRdb gives is from a much larger clone and does not agree with this DNA's translation at residue 8, likely a read error; the protein shown here comes from the DNA. The rearrangement links TRGV8 to TRGJP. The CDR3 is 17 amino acids. After removal of 3 bases from V and 6 bases from J, the junction contained 8 bases not matched to a gene. Germline lookup yields CDR1 VENAVY and CDR2 YDSYNSRV. The CDR3: CATWDEHRELGKKIKVF. For the CDR3, the DNA is TGTGCCACCTGGGATGAGCACAGAGAGTTGGGCAAAAAAATCAAGGTATTT.

This clone was detected only a few times. TCRdb's protein, taken from a much larger clone, differs from this DNA's translation at residue 11, likely owing to a read error; the protein displayed comes from the DNA. The V segment is TRGV9, and no J call was made. Germline V gives CDR1 GITISATS, CDR2 ISYDGTV (reference sequence). CDR3 length: 13 residues. The CDR3 nucleotides read TGTGCCTTGTGGGAGGGCACTGGTTGGTTCAGGATATTT. Its protein is CALWEGTGWFRIF.

This clone was detected ten times or more. The TCRdb record carries a much larger clone's protein, which differs from this DNA's translation at residue 4; a read error is the likely cause, and the protein listed here is the DNA translation. CDR3 sequence: CALRDLQEVVLGKKIKVF. The CDR3 DNA follows: TGTGCCTTGCGGGACCTGCAAGAGGTAGTGTTGGGCAAAAAAATCAAGGTATTT. This chain connects TRGV9 to TRGJP. TCRdb lists no J gene, so it was determined here by aligning the DNA to germline. Germline loops: CDR1 GITISATS, CDR2 ISYDGTV (reference sequence). This CDR3 spans 18 amino acids.

This clone has a count of ten or more. In the same sample, other DNA sequences code for this CDR3. This chain links TRGV4 with TRGJ1 or TRGJ2. V lost 0 bases, J lost 7 bases, and 6 bases stayed unmatched. The CDR3 runs 13 residues. Germline assignment: CDR1 EGSTGY and CDR2 YDSYTSSV. In DNA form, the CDR3 reads TGTGCCACCTGGGATGGGCCGCGATATAAGAAACTCTTT. Translation gives CATWDGPRYKKLF.

The table lists this clone with many counts. The protein that TCRdb holds for this DNA derives from a much larger clone and differs from the translated DNA at residue 3, which likely indicates a read error; the protein shown here is translated from the DNA. The chain employs TRGV9 and TRGJP. Germline matching of the DNA provided the J gene here, since TCRdb leaves it blank. This CDR3 has 18 amino acids. Germline CDR1 and CDR2: GITISATS and ISYDGTV (reference sequence). The CDR3 region is CASWEVQAEELGKKIKVF. The CDR3 DNA reads as TGTGCCTCGTGGGAGGTGCAAGCCGAAGAGTTGGGCAAAAAAATCAAGGTATTT.